This T cell receptor (beta chain) was captured by sequencing in a study of T cell repertoires in cytomegalovirus infection. Across the whole study: Indicated by public TCR beta signatures were CMV infection and matching HLA type. Study-wide results and limits: Dominant in the ex vivo response were TCR beta clonotypes restricted by HLA-C and specific for CMV. Carriers of CMV and the relevant HLA type were discriminated by public TCR beta frequency.

TCRdb used MiXCR to reprocess the reads, holding one entry per CDR3 protein. The data show fewer than 550,000 distinct CDR3 sequences, 16% seen once. The length of the CDR3 is 13 residues. V was pared by 3 bases and J by 3 bases, with 10 bases between. Germline CDR1 is SGHNT and CDR2 is YYREEE (reference sequence). On this clonotype: Antigen specificity is unknown.

The sequenced sample consisted of CD8+ T cells from PBMCs. This TCR came from a human donor in good health (CMV status not recorded). Some clones in this sample may be carry-over from other donors' samples. V usage is TRBV5-4 and J usage is TRBJ2-7, with D hard to call. CDR3 DNA sequence: TGTGCCAGCAGCTCCCCGTTACACTACGAGCAGTACTTC. Its protein is CASSSPLHYEQYF.